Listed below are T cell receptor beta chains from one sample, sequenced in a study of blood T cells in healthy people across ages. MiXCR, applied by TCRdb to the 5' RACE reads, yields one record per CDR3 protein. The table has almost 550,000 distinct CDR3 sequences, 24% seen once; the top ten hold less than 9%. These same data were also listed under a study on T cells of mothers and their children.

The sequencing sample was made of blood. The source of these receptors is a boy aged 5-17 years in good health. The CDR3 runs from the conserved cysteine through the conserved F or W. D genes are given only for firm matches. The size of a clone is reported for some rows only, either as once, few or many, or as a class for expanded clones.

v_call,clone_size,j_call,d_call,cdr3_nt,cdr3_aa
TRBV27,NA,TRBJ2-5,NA,TGTGCCAGCAGTTCTAAGACTCAAGGAGCCCAGTACTTC,CASSSKTQGAQYF
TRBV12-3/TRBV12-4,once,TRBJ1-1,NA,TGTGCCAGCAGTCCAAGTAACACTGAAGATTTCTTT,CASSPSNTEDFF
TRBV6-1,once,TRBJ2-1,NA,TGTGCCAGCAGAACAAGACAGGCTCGGCGATACAATGAGCAGTTCTTC,CASRTRQARRYNEQFF
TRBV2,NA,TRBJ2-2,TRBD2,TGTGCCAGCGTGGGACTAGACACCGGGGAGCTGTTTTTT,CASVGLDTGELFF
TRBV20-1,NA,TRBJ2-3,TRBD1,TGCAGTGCTCGGCAGGGGGCTTTGGATACGCAGTATTTT,CSARQGALDTQYF
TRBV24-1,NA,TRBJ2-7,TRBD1,TGTGCCACCAGTGAGTCCACAGGGGCCCACGAGCAGTACTTC,CATSESTGAHEQYF
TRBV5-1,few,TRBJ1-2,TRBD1,TGCGCCAGCAGCTTGGGACAGGGGCCGTCTAACTATGGCTACACCTTC,CASSLGQGPSNYGYTF
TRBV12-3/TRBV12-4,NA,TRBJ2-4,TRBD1,TGTGCCAGAGACAGGGGGCGTCGAAACATTCAGTACTTC,CARDRGRRNIQYF
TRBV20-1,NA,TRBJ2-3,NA,TGCAGTGCTAGCGGCGGATTTGGCACAGATACGCAGTACTTT,CSASGGFGTDTQYF
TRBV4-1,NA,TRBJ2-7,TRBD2,TGCGCCAGCAGCCAACAACCGGGACTAGCGGGCACCTACGAGCAGTACTTC,CASSQQPGLAGTYEQYF
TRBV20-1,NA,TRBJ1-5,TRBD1,TGCAGTGCTAGTCCCGGGACAGCTGATCAGCCCCAGCATTTT,CSASPGTADQPQHF
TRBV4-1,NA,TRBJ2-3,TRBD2,TGCGCCAGCAGCCAACTAGCGGGAGGGAGCACAGATACGCAGTATTTT,CASSQLAGGSTDTQYF
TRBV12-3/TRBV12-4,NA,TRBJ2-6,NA,TGTGCCAGCAGGACGGGAGGGGCCAACGTCCTGACTTTC,CASRTGGANVLTF
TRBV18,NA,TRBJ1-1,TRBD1,TGTGCCAGCTCACCCCTTGGACAGGCGAACACTGAAGCTTTCTTT,CASSPLGQANTEAFF
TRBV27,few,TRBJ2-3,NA,TGTGCCAGCAGTTCCCTTATCGGAGACGGGACCAGCGGGCAGTATTTT,CASSSLIGDGTSGQYF
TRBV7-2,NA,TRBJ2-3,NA,TGTGCCAGCAGGTTGGGGGGAGTCTCGGATACGCAGTACTTT,CASRLGGVSDTQYF
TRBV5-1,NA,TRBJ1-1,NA,TGCGCCAGCAGCACGACGGGTTTCACTGAAGCTTTCTTT,CASSTTGFTEAFF
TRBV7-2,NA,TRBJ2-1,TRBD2,TGTGCCAGCAGCCAAAAGATAGGAGCGGGAGGACCCTACAATGAGCAGTTCTTC,CASSQKIGAGGPYNEQFF
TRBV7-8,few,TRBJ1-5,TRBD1,TGTGCCAGCAGCTCACGACAGGGGGGCAATCAGCCCCAGCATTTT,CASSSRQGGNQPQHF
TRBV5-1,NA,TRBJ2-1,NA,TGCGCCAGCAGCTTGAGGGACTGGGGACACAATGAGCAGTTCTTC,CASSLRDWGHNEQFF
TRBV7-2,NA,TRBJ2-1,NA,TGTGCCAGCAGCTTAGTCTCAAGGGGCAATGAGCAGTTCTTC,CASSLVSRGNEQFF
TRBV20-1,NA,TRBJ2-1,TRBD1,TGCAGTGCTTTAACAGGGGGAAGCTCCTACAATGAGCAGTTCTTC,CSALTGGSSYNEQFF
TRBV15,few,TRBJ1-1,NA,TGTGCCACCAACAGGTCACTACGGCTAGGAGCTTTCTTT,CATNRSLRLGAFF
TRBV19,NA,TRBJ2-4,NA,TGTGCCAGTAGTCGACAGGACCTAGCCAAAAACATTCAGTACTTC,CASSRQDLAKNIQYF
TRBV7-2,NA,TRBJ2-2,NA,TGTGCCAGCAGCATCCCGGTCACCGGGGAGCTGTTTTTT,CASSIPVTGELFF
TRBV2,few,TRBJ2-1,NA,TGTGCCGGAGTAGAGGGCGGCGGCTCCTACAATGAGCAGTTCTTC,CAGVEGGGSYNEQFF
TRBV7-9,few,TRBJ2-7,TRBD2,TGTGCCAGCAGCTCTTCACTAGCGGCATTCTACGAGCAGTACTTC,CASSSSLAAFYEQYF
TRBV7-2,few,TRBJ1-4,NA,TGTGCCAGCAGCTTAGAAGCCGGCCCGGTCAGTGAAAAACTGTTTTTT,CASSLEAGPVSEKLFF
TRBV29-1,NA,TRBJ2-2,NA,TGCAGCGCTGAAAGATTGGCGGGGGAGCTGTTTTTT,CSAERLAGELFF
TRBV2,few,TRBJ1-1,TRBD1,TGTGCCAGCAGTTTAGACAGGGGCACCATGAACACTGAAGCTTTCTTT,CASSLDRGTMNTEAFF
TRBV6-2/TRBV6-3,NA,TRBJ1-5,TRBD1,TGTGCCAGCAGTTCCGCAGGGGGCTCGGTTCAGCCCCAGCATTTT,CASSSAGGSVQPQHF
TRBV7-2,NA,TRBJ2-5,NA,TGTGCCAGCAGCTTAATGCCCAAGGAGGGGAAAGAGACCCAGTACTTC,CASSLMPKEGKETQYF
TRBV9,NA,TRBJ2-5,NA,TGTGCCAGCAGCGTAGGTCCCAGGGCCTCTACCCTCCAAGAGACCCAGTACTTC,CASSVGPRASTLQETQYF
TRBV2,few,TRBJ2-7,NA,TGTGCCAGCAGGTTGGACGGAGCCCTCTACGAGCAGTACTTC,CASRLDGALYEQYF
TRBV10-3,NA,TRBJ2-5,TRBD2,TGTGCCATCAGTGCCAGGATAGCGGGAGGGCCGGAAGAGACCCAGTACTTC,CAISARIAGGPEETQYF
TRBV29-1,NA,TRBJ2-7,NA,TGCAGCGCGATGGACAGCCCTGAGCAGTACTTC,CSAMDSPEQYF
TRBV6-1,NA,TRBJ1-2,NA,TGTGCCAGCAGCGTAGAACCAAAGAGAGGCTACACCTTC,CASSVEPKRGYTF
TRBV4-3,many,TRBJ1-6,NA,TGCGCCAGCAGCCAAGATACCAGAAATTCACCCCTCCACTTT,CASSQDTRNSPLHF
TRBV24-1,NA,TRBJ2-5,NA,TGTGCCACCAGTGATTTGTCAGGGGCGTCCCAAGAGACCCAGTACTTC,CATSDLSGASQETQYF
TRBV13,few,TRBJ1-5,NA,TGTGCCAGCAGCTTAGGCGGGCAGTGGGATAGCAATCAGCCCCAGCATTTT,CASSLGGQWDSNQPQHF
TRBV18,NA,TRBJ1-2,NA,TGTGCCAGCTCACCACAGGACGAAGGTGGCTACACCTTC,CASSPQDEGGYTF
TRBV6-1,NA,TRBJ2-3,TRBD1,TGTGCCAGCAGTCCACCGGGGACAGGGCCCGCAGATACGCAGTATTTT,CASSPPGTGPADTQYF
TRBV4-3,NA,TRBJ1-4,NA,TGCGCCAGCAGCCAAGATCGGGGCAGAGATAATGAAAAACTGTTTTTT,CASSQDRGRDNEKLFF
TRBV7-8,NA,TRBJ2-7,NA,TGTGCCACGGGGGGCAGGGGGCAAAACGAGCAGTACTTC,CATGGRGQNEQYF
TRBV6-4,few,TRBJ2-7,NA,TGTGCCAGCAGGGACACTACCCACGAGCAGTACTTC,CASRDTTHEQYF